Presented here are 26 T cell receptor beta chains from one specimen sequenced in a study of blood T cell repertoires in COVID-19. Profiled with immunoSEQ multiplex PCR; TCRdb holds only in-frame clones, not every one. The data hold 100,000 to 140,000 clones, with less than 90% observed a single time. The source material was peripheral blood. The origin of the receptors is a human donor in a cohort sampled during active COVID-19.

The genes are TRBV9 and TRBJ2-7; 10 positions agree with TRBD2. V shed 3 bases and J 2 bases; nucleotides not matched to a gene: 8. The CDR3 runs to 16 residues. The V gene's germline CDR1 is SGDLS and CDR2 YYNGEE. The CDR3 protein is CASSERGLAAAYEQYF. The DNA of the CDR3 is TGTGCCAGCAGCGAGCGAGGACTAGCGGCGGCCTACGAGCAGTACTTC. The full variable domain, completed using reference TRBV9 and TRBJ2-7, is DSGVTQTPKHLITATGQRVTLRCSPRSGDLSVYWYQQSLDQGLQFLIQYYNGEERAKGNILERFSAQQFPDLHSELNLSSLELGDSALYFCASSERGLAAAYEQYFGPGTRLTVT.

The rearrangement joins TRBV27 to TRBJ2-1, with D perhaps TRBD1 (6 bases). The CDR3 extends over 13 amino acids. The V end lost 3 bases, the J end lost 9 bases, and 12 bases lay between the germline ends. CDR1 MNHEY and CDR2 SMNVEV come from the germline V gene (reference sequence). The DNA for the CDR3 is TGTGCCAGCAGTTTCATCATAGGGGGTGAGCAGTTCTTC. Translation gives CASSFIIGGEQFF.

The chain recombines TRBV27 with TRBJ2-7; TRBD2 matches at 8 bases. CDR3 size: 14 residues. Trimming cost V 6 bases and J 4 bases; bases outside gene matches: 8. Germline CDR1 MNHEY, CDR2 SMNVEV (reference sequence). The CDR3 DNA is TGTGCCAGCAGGGCTTGGCGGGAGGCATACGAGCAGTACTTC. It yields the protein CASRAWREAYEQYF.

This clone was detected only a few times. V and J are TRBV5-1 and TRBJ2-2; 7 bases are shared with TRBD1. This CDR3 has 15 amino acids. Germline V gene sequence: CDR1 SGHRS, CDR2 YFSETQ. V was clipped by 2 bases and J by 3 bases; unmatched bases: 4. The CDR3 DNA sequence: TGCGCCAGCAGCTTCGGTCAGGGGGACACCGGGGAGCTGTTTTTT. Amino acid sequence: CASSFGQGDTGELFF.

The rearrangement uses TRBV5-4 and TRBJ2-5; a possible D gene is TRBD2 (6 bases). CDR1 is SGHNT, CDR2 YYREEE, per germline (reference sequence). V was shortened by 3 bases and J by 6 bases, with 15 bases between the two germline ends. The CDR3 totals 14 residues. CDR3 sequence reads: CASSSRGGVKTQYF. The DNA of the CDR3 is TGTGCCAGCAGCTCCCGCGGCGGGGTGAAGACCCAGTACTTC.

The J gene is TRBJ2-1, the V gene TRBV7-2; D is unresolved. V was shortened by 5 bases and J by 8 bases, with 16 bases between the two germline ends. CDR1 and CDR2 (germline): SGHTA, FQGNSA. The CDR3 is 14 amino acids. CDR3 coding DNA: TGTGCCAGCAGCCCAGTAGTCGGGTTGGATGAGCAGTTCTTC. It codes for CASSPVVGLDEQFF.

This clone ranks as medium-sized. V is TRBV19 and J is TRBJ1-1; the D is unclear. The CDR3 loop spans 14 amino acids. CDR1 and CDR2 (germline): LNHDA, SQIVND (reference sequence). Trimming shortened V by 1 base and J by 4 bases, and 10 bases separated the two germline ends. CDR3 protein: CASSIGAGITEAFF. In DNA form, the CDR3 reads TGTGCCAGTAGTATAGGCGCGGGAATCACTGAAGCTTTCTTT.

The gene calls are TRBV30 and TRBJ1-6; no clear D. CDR1 and CDR2 from the germline V gene are GTSNPN and SVGIG (reference sequence). V dropped 3 bases and J dropped 9 bases, with 12 bases sitting between them. This CDR3 spans 13 amino acids. CDR3 sequence reads: CAWRGGSGSPLHF. The CDR3 bases are TGTGCCTGGAGGGGAGGGTCAGGTTCACCCCTCCACTTT. Supplemented by reference TRBV30 and TRBJ1-6, the full variable domain reads SQTIHQWPATLVQPVGSPLSLECTVEGTSNPNLYWYRQAAGRGLQLLFYSVGIGQISSEVPQNLSASRPQDRQFILSSKKLLLSDSGFYLCAWRGGSGSPLHFGNGTRLTVT.

The chain uses TRBV7-9 and TRBJ2-5; D not resolved. Per germline, CDR1 SEHNR and CDR2 FQNEAQ (reference sequence). This CDR3 is built from 14 residues. V lost 2 bases and J 1 base, leaving 8 bases between the germline ends. The CDR3 DNA reads TGTGCCAGCAGCTTATTACTGCTCCAAGAGACCCAGTACTTC. Encoded protein: CASSLLLLQETQYF.

The chain combines TRBV4-3 with TRBJ1-3; maybe TRBD1 (6 bases). Between the trimmed V and J ends, which lost 1 base and 4 bases, there was a span of 14 bases. CDR1 and CDR2 from the germline V gene are LGHNA and YSLEER. CDR3 length: 16 amino acids. The CDR3 nucleotides are TGCGCCAGCAGCCAAGTAATGGGGGCTGGGGGAAACACCATATATTTT. It translates to CASSQVMGAGGNTIYF.

In its sample, this clone was seen once. This chain joins TRBV27 and TRBJ2-2; weak D call: TRBD1 (5 bases). Germline V lookup: CDR1 MNHEY, CDR2 SMNVEV (reference sequence). The CDR3 has 15 residues. V was cut by 3 bases and J by 2 bases, with 10 bases left in between. The CDR3 bases are TGTGCCAGCAGTTTGGGTGGACAAAACACCGGGGAGCTGTTTTTT. This sequence encodes CASSLGGQNTGELFF.

This sequence joins TRBV12-5 and TRBJ2-1, with 7 bases matching TRBD2. This CDR3 contains 14 residues. Germline V CDR1 and CDR2: LGHNT, FRNRAP. V shed 5 bases, J shed 7 bases, and the junction held 8 bases outside the gene matches. CDR3 amino acids: CASGPSGGWNEQFF. DNA for the CDR3: TGTGCTAGTGGTCCATCGGGAGGCTGGAATGAGCAGTTCTTC.

This chain connects TRBV30 to TRBJ1-5; D call uncertain. CDR1 GTSNPN and CDR2 SVGIG come from the germline V gene (reference sequence). This CDR3 has 12 amino acids. V dropped 2 bases and J dropped 7 bases, with 9 bases sitting between them. The CDR3 DNA follows: TGTGCCTGGAGTTTCACGAGACAGCCCCAGCATTTT. Translating gives CAWSFTRQPQHF. Full variable domain (outside the CDR3, taken from reference TRBV30 and TRBJ1-5): SQTIHQWPATLVQPVGSPLSLECTVEGTSNPNLYWYRQAAGRGLQLLFYSVGIGQISSEVPQNLSASRPQDRQFILSSKKLLLSDSGFYLCAWSFTRQPQHFGDGTRLSIL.

Only one count was recorded for this clone. The chain uses TRBV7-9 and TRBJ1-3; D unclear. Germline assignment: CDR1 SEHNR and CDR2 FQNEAQ (reference sequence). Deletions cut 5 bases from V and 4 bases from J, with 6 bases between. The CDR3 extends over 12 amino acids. CDR3 sequence reads: CASSPPGNTIYF. The DNA for the CDR3 is TGTGCCAGCAGCCCCCCAGGAAACACCATATATTTT.

As DNA, the CDR3 is TGCGCCAGCAGCCAAGGGGCGGGACTAGCGGTTCAGAGCTCCTACGAGCAGTACTTC. This translates into CASSQGAGLAVQSSYEQYF. This chain uses TRBV4-1 with TRBJ2-7, with TRBD2 matching 11 bases. There are 19 residues in the CDR3. With V trimmed by 1 base and J by 0 bases, 11 bases remained unmatched. Per germline, CDR1 MGHRA and CDR2 YSYEKL.

The chain employs TRBV6-2 or TRBV6-3 and TRBJ2-7; a weak D match, TRBD2 (6 bases). V shed 6 bases and J shed 3 bases, with 18 bases lying between them. This CDR3 region has 15 residues. The germline V gene encodes CDR1 MNHEY and CDR2 SVGEGT. In nucleotides, the CDR3 is TGTGCCAGCAGCCGCACGGCGGGATTTAACTACGAGCAGTACGTC. It codes for CASSRTAGFNYEQYV.

The J gene is TRBJ2-1, the V gene TRBV28, with TRBD2 as a possible D gene (6 bases). The CDR3 runs 15 residues. Germline V gives CDR1 MDHEN, CDR2 SYDVKM. With 2 bases removed from V and 0 bases from J, the gap between germline ends came to 8 bases. The CDR3 DNA is TGTGCCAGCAGTTTAGGGGGACTCTCCTACAATGAGCAGTTCTTC. It translates to CASSLGGLSYNEQFF. The whole variable domain, filled in from reference TRBV28 and TRBJ2-1, reads DVKVTQSSRYLVKRTGEKVFLECVQDMDHENMFWYRQDPGLGLRLIYFSYDVKMKEKGDIPEGYSVSREKKERFSLILESASTNQTSMYLCASSLGGLSYNEQFFGPGTRLTVL.

This chain joins TRBV27 and TRBJ2-3; 9 nucleotides agree with TRBD2. The CDR3 spans 14 residues. Trimming removed 0 bases from V and 6 bases from J; junction bases left unmatched: 1. Germline-derived CDR1 and CDR2 are MNHEY and SMNVEV (reference sequence). This CDR3 is CASSLSSGRDTQYF. The DNA for the CDR3 is TGTGCCAGCAGTTTATCAAGCGGGAGGGATACGCAGTATTTT.

V usage is TRBV5-1 and J usage is TRBJ2-2; tentative D call: TRBD1 (6 bases). V was pared by 7 bases and J by 1 base, with 11 bases between. This CDR3 has 14 residues. Germline CDR1 SGHRS, CDR2 YFSETQ. The CDR3, as DNA: TGCGCCAGCCAAAGGACAGAGAACACCGGGGAGCTGTTTTTT. Translation gives CASQRTENTGELFF.

V is TRBV2 and J is TRBJ2-1; 10 nucleotides align to TRBD2. This CDR3 comprises 15 residues. The germline CDR1 and CDR2 sequences are SNHLY and FYNNEI. Trimming cost V 4 bases and J 6 bases; bases outside gene matches: 6. CDR3: CASSVEREGSNEQFF. In DNA form, the CDR3 reads TGTGCCAGCAGTGTTGAGCGGGAGGGCTCCAATGAGCAGTTCTTC.

The chain couples TRBV7-9 to TRBJ2-1; 9 nucleotides line up with TRBD2. Germline V gives CDR1 SEHNR, CDR2 FQNEAQ (reference sequence). The CDR3 loop spans 15 amino acids. V was pared by 1 base and J by 7 bases, with 5 bases of the junction left unmatched. CDR3 region: CASSLGASGANEQFF. The CDR3 bases are TGTGCCAGCAGCTTAGGGGCTAGCGGGGCTAATGAGCAGTTCTTC.

CDR3 residues: CASSGLAGAYNEQFF. CDR3 nucleotide sequence: TGTGCCAGCAGTGGACTAGCTGGGGCCTACAATGAGCAGTTCTTC. This chain links TRBV27 with TRBJ2-1; 8 bases map to TRBD2. Unmatched junction bases numbered 5, after V lost 5 bases and J lost 2 bases. The germline V gene has CDR1 MNHEY and CDR2 SMNVEV (reference sequence). CDR3 length: 15 amino acids.

This sequence joins TRBV7-2 and TRBJ1-3; D is perhaps TRBD1 (6 bases). Trimming stripped 4 bases from V and 2 bases from J, with 15 bases between. The CDR3 sequence is 16 residues long. CDR1 is SGHTA, CDR2 FQGNSA, per germline. This CDR3 reads CASSSQGLRTGNTIYF. In nucleotides, the CDR3 is TGTGCCAGCAGCTCACAGGGTCTTAGGACTGGAAACACCATATATTTT.

This chain uses TRBV27 with TRBJ2-7; 14 nucleotides line up with TRBD2. V was pared by 5 bases and J by 6 bases, with 3 bases of the junction left unmatched. CDR1 and CDR2 (germline): MNHEY, SMNVEV (reference sequence). This CDR3 region has 14 residues. CDR3 sequence: CASSLGLAGGEQYF. The CDR3 nucleotides are TGTGCCAGCAGTCTTGGACTAGCGGGAGGCGAGCAGTACTTC.

The CDR3 sequence: CATSYTGLAGETQYF. CDR3 bases: TGTGCCACCAGTTATACGGGACTAGCGGGAGAGACCCAGTACTTC. This chain connects TRBV24-1 to TRBJ2-5, with 12 positions matching TRBD2. Germline loops: CDR1 KGHDR, CDR2 SFDVKD. With 6 bases clipped from V and 4 bases from J, the junction kept 5 bases outside the gene matches. This CDR3 has 15 amino acids.

This chain connects TRBV5-1 to TRBJ2-1, with 10 bases that match TRBD2. The CDR3 consists of 15 residues. Germline CDR1 is SGHRS and CDR2 is YFSETQ. The V and J ends lost 2 bases and 6 bases, in that order; junction bases with no gene match: 5. CDR3 in amino acids: CASSFLAGVSNEQFF. CDR3 bases: TGCGCCAGCAGCTTCCTAGCGGGAGTGTCCAATGAGCAGTTCTTC.